Following are 14 T cell receptor beta chains from one sample sequenced in a study of blood T cell repertoires in COVID-19. Clones were read by immunoSEQ multiplex PCR, and TCRdb kept only the in-frame ones, dropping some. Altogether about 47,000 clones are present, 81% being singletons, with the ten largest covering around a quarter. The specimen was peripheral blood. These receptors originate from a woman of 80 years or more with COVID-19, enrolled during active disease.

This clone was detected a few times. The chain employs TRBV27 and TRBJ2-7; D is undetermined. V lost 6 bases, J lost 3 bases, and 15 bases lay in between. Germline V CDR1 and CDR2: MNHEY, SMNVEV (reference sequence). The CDR3 covers 14 residues. CDR3 sequence: CASRIRYTHYEQYF. CDR3 in DNA: TGTGCCAGCAGGATTCGATACACACACTACGAGCAGTACTTC.

The chain is built from TRBV28 and TRBJ2-5; D is perhaps TRBD1 (5 bases). V gave up 3 bases and J gave up 0 bases, with 11 bases separating them. The CDR3 has 15 amino acids. CDR1 and CDR2 from the germline V gene are MDHEN and SYDVKM. The CDR3 nucleotides are TGTGCCAGCAGTTTCCTGCAGGGATACCAAGAGACCCAGTACTTC. Its protein product is CASSFLQGYQETQYF.

The J gene is TRBJ2-7, the V gene TRBV20-1; 9 bases match TRBD2. Germline lookup yields CDR1 DFQATT and CDR2 SNEGSKA (reference sequence). J was trimmed by 5 bases and V by 3 bases; bases with no gene match: 8. The CDR3 runs to 14 residues. The chain's CDR3 is CSASGLAGSDEQYF. Here the CDR3 DNA reads TGCAGTGCTAGTGGCCTAGCGGGAAGCGACGAGCAGTACTTC.

The rearrangement uses TRBV27 and TRBJ2-7; a weak D match, TRBD1 (5 bases). The CDR3 consists of 14 residues. V was trimmed by 2 bases and J by 2 bases, leaving 10 bases between them. Germline-derived CDR1 and CDR2 are MNHEY and SMNVEV (reference sequence). The DNA of the CDR3 is TGTGCCAGCAGTTTAGGGGCCAAGGCCTACGAGCAGTACTTC. Translating gives CASSLGAKAYEQYF.

This chain uses TRBV24-1 with TRBJ2-5; 7 bases agree with TRBD1. The CDR3 is 13 residues long. The ends lost 7 bases at V and 5 bases at J; junction bases unmatched: 6. CDR1 is KGHDR and CDR2 is SFDVKD in the germline V gene. The CDR3 nucleotides read TGTGCCACCAGCCTAGGGGGCCAGGAGACCCAGTACTTC. This encodes CATSLGGQETQYF.

The CDR3 is CASSSTKPGQNTEAFF. CDR3 bases: TGCGCCAGCAGCTCTACGAAACCGGGACAGAACACTGAAGCTTTCTTT. This chain links TRBV10-1 with TRBJ1-1; D might be TRBD1 (6 bases). Germline loops: CDR1 WNHNN, CDR2 SYGVQD (reference sequence). The V end lost 6 bases, the J end lost 1 base, and 18 bases lay between the germline ends. The CDR3 sequence is 16 residues long.

This chain links TRBV5-1 with TRBJ2-3, with TRBD2 matching over 7 bases. With V trimmed by 4 bases and J by 3 bases, 11 bases remained unmatched. Germline-derived CDR1 and CDR2 are SGHRS and YFSETQ. The CDR3 spans 16 residues. The CDR3 sequence is CASSRPEREKTDTQYF. The CDR3 bases are TGCGCCAGCAGCCGGCCTGAGCGGGAAAAAACAGATACGCAGTATTTT.

The chain is built from TRBV6-5 and TRBJ2-7; TRBD2 aligns across 9 bases. CDR3 length equals 15 residues. In germline, CDR1 is MNHEY, CDR2 SVGAGI. V was clipped by 2 bases and J by 6 bases; unmatched bases: 8. The CDR3 loop reads CASSYEREDRFEQYF. The CDR3 DNA reads TGTGCCAGCAGTTACGAGCGGGAGGACAGATTCGAGCAGTACTTC.

This sequence joins TRBV7-2 and TRBJ2-5; 10 nucleotides agree with TRBD2. V gave up 6 bases and J gave up 3 bases; unmatched junction bases: 4. This CDR3 contains 14 residues. The germline gives CDR1 SGHTA, CDR2 FQGNSA. The DNA of the CDR3 is TGTGCCAGCAGACCCACTAGCGGGAAAGAGACCCAGTACTTC. This gives the protein CASRPTSGKETQYF.

The chain joins TRBV30 to TRBJ2-1; no firm D call. V was clipped by 5 bases and J by 6 bases, with 23 bases between them. Germline V CDR1 and CDR2: GTSNPN, SVGIG (reference sequence). The CDR3 is 16 amino acids. The CDR3 loop reads CAWGWPWRHLRNEQFF. CDR3 in DNA: TGTGCCTGGGGATGGCCGTGGCGACATCTTCGCAATGAGCAGTTCTTC.

The rearrangement links TRBV6-5 to TRBJ1-1, with 10 bases that match TRBD1. CDR3 size: 14 residues. Unmatched junction bases numbered 6, after V lost 6 bases and J lost 5 bases. Germline V gene sequence: CDR1 MNHEY, CDR2 SVGAGI. CDR3 nucleotides: TGTGCCAGCAGGCCGACAGGGGGCCATACTGAAGCTTTCTTT. Its translation: CASRPTGGHTEAFF.

V gene TRBV6-1 combines with J gene TRBJ2-4, with 7 bases that match TRBD2. Trimming removed 3 bases from V and 0 bases from J; junction bases left unmatched: 5. The germline CDR1 and CDR2 sequences are MNHNS and SASEGT. The CDR3 covers 16 residues. The CDR3 region is CASSEGGNTAKNIQYF. CDR3 sequence (DNA): TGTGCCAGCAGTGAGGGAGGGAATACAGCCAAAAACATTCAGTACTTC.

This clone has more than one count but fewer than ten. The J gene is TRBJ1-5, the V gene TRBV28, with D possibly being TRBD1 (5 bases). V was shortened by 6 bases and J by 3 bases, with 15 bases between the two germline ends. Germline assignment: CDR1 MDHEN and CDR2 SYDVKM. The CDR3 contains 15 residues. CDR3 loop: CASRPGQKLNQPQHF. CDR3 coding DNA: TGTGCCAGCAGGCCAGGACAAAAGCTCAATCAGCCCCAGCATTTT.

V is TRBV19 and J is TRBJ2-5; no clear D gene. The ends were cut back, 1 base at V and 4 bases at J, with 10 bases in the middle. The CDR3 consists of 14 residues. Per the germline V gene, CDR1 is LNHDA and CDR2 is SQIVND (reference sequence). DNA for the CDR3: TGTGCCAGTAGTATAGGTCCGGGTTTAGAGACCCAGTACTTC. It yields the protein CASSIGPGLETQYF. Variable domain in full (rest from reference TRBV19 and TRBJ2-5): DGGITQSPKYLFRKEGQNVTLSCEQNLNHDAMYWYRQDPGQGLRLIYYSQIVNDFQKGDIAEGYSVSREKKESFPLTVTSAQKNPTAFYLCASSIGPGLETQYFGPGTRLLVL.